The T cell receptor (beta chain) described here comes from a study of T-cell memory formation after mild COVID-19. TCRdb re-called the 5' RACE reads with MiXCR, one entry per CDR3 protein. The data contain under 550,000 distinct CDR3 sequences, around a sixth of them singletons. CDR3 length equals 15 residues. With 1 base removed from V and 5 bases from J, the gap between germline ends came to 13 bases. Material for sequencing was PBMCs or a T cell subset sorted from them (not recorded which). This TCR derives from an adult woman who had mild COVID-19 (a few samples of this study predate the infection). Cell type and time point are not known. The V call is TRBV12-3 or TRBV12-4, the J call TRBJ2-3, with D hard to call. The CDR3 DNA follows: TGTGCCAGCAGTTTAGTCGGGCTGGGCAAAGATACGCAGTATTTT. This gives the protein CASSLVGLGKDTQYF.